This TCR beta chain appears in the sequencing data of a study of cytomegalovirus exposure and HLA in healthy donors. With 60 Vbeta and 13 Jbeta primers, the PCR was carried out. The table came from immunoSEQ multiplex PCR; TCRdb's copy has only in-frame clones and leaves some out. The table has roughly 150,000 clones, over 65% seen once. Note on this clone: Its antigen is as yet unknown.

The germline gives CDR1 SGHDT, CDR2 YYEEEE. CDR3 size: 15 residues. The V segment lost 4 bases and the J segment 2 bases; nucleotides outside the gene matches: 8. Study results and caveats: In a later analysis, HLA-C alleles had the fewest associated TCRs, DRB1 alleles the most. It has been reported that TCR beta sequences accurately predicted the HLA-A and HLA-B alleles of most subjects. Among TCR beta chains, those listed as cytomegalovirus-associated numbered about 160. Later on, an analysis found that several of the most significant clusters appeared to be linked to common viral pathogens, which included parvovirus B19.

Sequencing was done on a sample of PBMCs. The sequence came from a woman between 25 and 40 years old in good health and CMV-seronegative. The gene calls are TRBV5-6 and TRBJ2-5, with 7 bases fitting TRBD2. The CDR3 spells CASSVIGTMQETQYF. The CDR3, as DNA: TGTGCCAGCAGCGTAATCGGGACTATGCAAGAGACCCAGTACTTC.